This passage covers 11 T cell receptor beta chains from one sample sequenced in a study of T cells after yellow fever vaccination. In TCRdb, the 5' RACE reads were re-called with MiXCR into one record per CDR3 protein. The repertoire holds some 240,000 distinct CDR3 sequences, with about 3.9% as singletons. The sequenced sample was PBMCs, obtained 15 days after the yellow fever booster vaccination. Receptors originate from a man between 18 and 35 years old who received the YFV17D yellow fever vaccine.

This clonotype was seen many times. A junction boundary mismatches the germline segment, possibly from a read error. V is TRBV7-7 and J is TRBJ2-2; D possibly uses TRBD1 or TRBD2 (5 bases each). In germline, CDR1 is SSHAT, CDR2 FNYEAQ (reference sequence). The CDR3 totals 15 residues. The CDR3 protein is CASSPRPGHTGELFF. As DNA, the CDR3 is TGTGCTAGCAGCCCCCGCCCGGGGCACACCGGGGAGCTGTTTTTT. Together with reference TRBV7-7 and TRBJ2-2, the CDR3 gives the full variable domain: GAGVSQSPRYKVTKRGQDVTLRCDPISSHATLYWYQQALGQGPEFLTYFNYEAQPDKSGLPSDRFSAERPEGSISTLTIQRTEQRDSAMYRCASSPRPGHTGELFFGEGSRLTVL.

At least ten counts were recorded for this clonotype. The CDR3 region has the DNA TGTGCCTGGAGTGTATTTAGCGGTTCTAGCACAGATACGCAGTATTTT. It specifies CAWSVFSGSSTDTQYF. The chain uses TRBV30 and TRBJ2-3; TRBD2 might be the D (6 bases). The CDR3 extends over 16 amino acids. Trimming left V 0 bases short and J 0 bases short, with 13 bases between. Per germline, CDR1 GTSNPN and CDR2 SVGIG (reference sequence).

This clonotype was picked up many times. The chain combines TRBV7-9 with TRBJ2-7; D gene unclear. From germline, CDR1 is SEHNR and CDR2 FQNEAQ (reference sequence). V was shortened by 4 bases and J by 3 bases, with 22 bases between the two germline ends. This CDR3 is 17 amino acids long. In DNA form, the CDR3 reads TGTGCCAGCAGCTCTACCTTACTTGACGACACGATCTACGAGCAGTACGTC. This translates into CASSSTLLDDTIYEQYV.

This clonotype was detected ten times or more. This chain links TRBV5-6 with TRBJ1-5, with unresolved D. V lost 2 bases and J lost 0, with 12 bases in between. Germline V gene data show CDR1 as SGHDT and CDR2 as YYEEEE. CDR3 size: 16 residues. CDR3 bases: TGTGCCAGCAGCTTCTTCTCGCTCTATAGCAATCAGCCCCAGCATTTT. Amino acids: CASSFFSLYSNQPQHF. The full variable domain, completed using reference TRBV5-6 and TRBJ1-5, is DAGVTQSPTHLIKTRGQQVTLRCSPKSGHDTVSWYQQALGQGPQFIFQYYEEEERQRGNFPDRFSGHQFPNYSSELNVNALLLGDSALYLCASSFFSLYSNQPQHFGDGTRLSIL.

This clonotype was detected ten times or more. The J gene is TRBJ2-1, the V gene TRBV18, with 7 bases lining up with TRBD1. After removal of 6 bases from V and 4 bases from J, the junction contained 6 bases not matched to a gene. The CDR3 runs to 14 residues. Germline assignment: CDR1 KGHSH and CDR2 LQKENI. The CDR3: CASSPWGQYNEQFF. The DNA for the CDR3 is TGTGCCAGCTCGCCCTGGGGACAGTACAATGAGCAGTTCTTC.

This clonotype was picked up many times. The chain combines TRBV5-1 with TRBJ1-2; 8 bases match TRBD1. The CDR3 is made up of 13 amino acids. V dropped 2 bases and J dropped 8; count of bases not matched to a gene: 5. Per the germline V gene, CDR1 is SGHRS and CDR2 is YFSETQ. The CDR3 sequence is CASSLQGEGGYTF. The DNA for the CDR3 is TGCGCCAGCAGCTTACAGGGGGAAGGAGGCTACACCTTC.

Many counts were recorded for this clonotype. The chain is built from TRBV20-1 and TRBJ2-4; 7 bases map to TRBD1. The germline V gene has CDR1 DFQATT and CDR2 SNEGSKA (reference sequence). CDR3 size: 14 residues. J was trimmed by 8 bases and V by 6 bases; bases with no gene match: 13. In nucleotides, the CDR3 is TGCAGTGCCCAGCAAAGAACAGGGGCGGACATTCAGTACTTC. Its protein product is CSAQQRTGADIQYF.

Many counts were recorded for this clonotype. This chain joins TRBV3-1 and TRBJ2-3; 10 nucleotides agree with TRBD2. Germline loops: CDR1 LGHDT, CDR2 YNNKEL (reference sequence). V gave up 4 bases and J gave up 1 base; unmatched junction bases: 11. The CDR3 length is 18 residues. For the CDR3, the DNA is TGTGCCAGCAGCCCGCCCCAGATCACTAGCGGGGGCACAGATACGCAGTATTTT. This encodes CASSPPQITSGGTDTQYF.

Many counts were recorded for this clonotype. This chain joins TRBV2 and TRBJ1-3; tentative D call: TRBD1 (6 bases). The V gene's germline CDR1 is SNHLY and CDR2 FYNNEI. The CDR3 length is 15 residues. Trimming took off 7 bases at V and 0 bases at J, with 13 bases between the two ends. CDR3 sequence: CASISGQSSGNTIYF. In nucleotides, the CDR3 is TGTGCCAGCATTTCAGGACAGAGCTCTGGAAACACCATATATTTT.

This clonotype came up a few times. J is TRBJ2-3 and V is TRBV7-6; D perhaps matches TRBD2 (5 bases). The ends were cut back, 6 bases at V and 2 bases at J, with 12 bases in the middle. This CDR3 has 14 residues. The germline CDR1 and CDR2 sequences are SGHVS and FNYEAQ. DNA for the CDR3: TGTGCCAGCAGTAACCGGGGAATCACAGATACGCAGTATTTT. Protein: CASSNRGITDTQYF.

In this sample, this clonotype turned up many times. The V call is TRBV5-1, the J call TRBJ2-7; D is possibly TRBD1 (6 bases). Germline values: CDR1 SGHRS, CDR2 YFSETQ. Trimming removed 2 bases from V and 4 bases from J, with 10 bases in between. CDR3 size: 13 residues. CDR3: CASSFRGGYEQYF. CDR3 sequence (DNA): TGCGCCAGCAGCTTCAGAGGGGGATACGAGCAGTACTTC. The variable domain in full, with the rest retrieved from reference TRBV5-1 and TRBJ2-7, is KAGVTQTPRYLIKTRGQQVTLSCSPISGHRSVSWYQQTPGQGLQFLFEYFSETQRNKGNFPGRFSGRQFSNSRSEMNVSTLELGDSALYLCASSFRGGYEQYFGPGTRLTVT.